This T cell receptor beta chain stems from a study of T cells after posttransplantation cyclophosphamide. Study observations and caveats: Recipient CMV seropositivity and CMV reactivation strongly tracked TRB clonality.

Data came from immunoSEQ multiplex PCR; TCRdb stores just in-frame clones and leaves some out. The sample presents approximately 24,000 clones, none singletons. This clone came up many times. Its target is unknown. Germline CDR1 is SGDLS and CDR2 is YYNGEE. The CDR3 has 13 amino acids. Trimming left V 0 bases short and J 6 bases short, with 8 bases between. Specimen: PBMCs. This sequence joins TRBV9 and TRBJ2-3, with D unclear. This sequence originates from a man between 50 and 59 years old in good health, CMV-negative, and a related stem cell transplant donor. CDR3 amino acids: CASSVANADTQYF. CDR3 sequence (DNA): TGTGCCAGCAGCGTAGCTAACGCGGATACGCAGTATTTT. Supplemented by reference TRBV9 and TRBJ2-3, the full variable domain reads DSGVTQTPKHLITATGQRVTLRCSPRSGDLSVYWYQQSLDQGLQFLIQYYNGEERAKGNILERFSAQQFPDLHSELNLSSLELGDSALYFCASSVANADTQYFGPGTRLTVL.